The 18 T cell receptor beta chains listed next were all sequenced from one sample in a study of T cells after somatic rescue of genetic block. Libraries were prepared by immunoSEQ multiplex PCR; TCRdb keeps only in-frame clonotypes and omits some of them. Of some 15,000 clones detected, more than 70% appear once; the ten largest clones hold around 30%. Sample: peripheral blood mononuclear cells (PBMCs). Receptor source: a man aged 18 to 30.

This chain uses TRBV11-3 with TRBJ2-7, with D perhaps matching TRBD2 (6 bases). The CDR3 length is 15 residues. Trimming left V 1 base short and J 1 base short, with 11 bases between. Germline CDR1 is SGHNT and CDR2 is YENEEA. The CDR3 loop reads CASSLAPLASYEQYF. As DNA, the CDR3 is TGTGCCAGCAGCTTAGCTCCACTAGCATCCTACGAGCAGTACTTC.

The rearrangement uses TRBV19 and TRBJ2-4; 9 bases agree with TRBD1. Germline V gene data show CDR1 as LNHDA and CDR2 as SQIVND (reference sequence). V trimming: 6 bases; J trimming: 0 bases; junction bases outside the gene matches: 3. The CDR3 is made up of 15 amino acids. The CDR3 DNA sequence: TGTGCCAGTAGGAACAGGGGGCTAGCCAAAAACATTCAGTACTTC. It codes for CASRNRGLAKNIQYF.

The table lists this clone with a few counts. The V call is TRBV5-8, the J call TRBJ1-5; no reliable D call. Deletions cut 2 bases from V and 6 bases from J, with 9 bases between. CDR3 length: 13 amino acids. The germline V gene has CDR1 SGHTS and CDR2 YDEGEE. The CDR3 nucleotides read TGTGCCAGCAGCTTTGCTTCAGGTCAGCCCCAGCATTTT. Amino acid sequence: CASSFASGQPQHF. Using reference TRBV5-8 and TRBJ1-5 for the parts outside the CDR3, the full variable domain is EAGVTQSPTHLIKTRGQQATLRCSPISGHTSVYWYQQALGLGLQFLLWYDEGEERNRGNFPPRFSGRQFPNYSSELNVNALELEDSALYLCASSFASGQPQHFGDGTRLSIL.

The chain carries TRBV13 and TRBJ1-2; TRBD1 matches at 8 bases. V gave up 1 base and J gave up 1 base; unmatched junction bases: 2. The length of the CDR3 is 15 residues. Germline assignment: CDR1 PRHDT and CDR2 FYEKMQ (reference sequence). The DNA for the CDR3 is TGTGCCAGCAGCTTAGCAGGGGGCAGTAACTATGGCTACACCTTC. This codes for CASSLAGGSNYGYTF.

The chain recombines TRBV29-1 with TRBJ2-5; D unresolved. The CDR3 covers 11 residues. The V gene lost 4 bases and the J gene lost 2 bases, with 5 bases spanning the gap. Germline loops: CDR1 SQVTM, CDR2 ANQGSEA. The CDR3 region has the DNA TGCAGCGTTGTCCGGCAAGAGACCCAGTACTTC. Translation gives CSVVRQETQYF.

In this sample, this clone turned up a few times. The rearrangement joins TRBV4-1 to TRBJ1-5; D gene unclear. From germline, CDR1 is MGHRA and CDR2 YSYEKL. The V end lost 0 bases, the J end lost 6 bases, and 18 bases lay between the germline ends. CDR3 length: 17 amino acids. The CDR3 region is CASSQEEPRGRSQPQHF. For the CDR3, the DNA is TGCGCCAGCAGCCAAGAGGAACCCCGCGGTCGGAGTCAGCCCCAGCATTTT.

V usage is TRBV16 and J usage is TRBJ1-3, with D uncertain. The length of the CDR3 is 13 residues. The V gene's germline CDR1 is KGHSY and CDR2 FQNENV. Trimming left V 4 bases short and J 3 bases short, with 7 bases between. CDR3 loop: CASSRLFGNTIYF. CDR3 nucleotide sequence: TGTGCCAGCAGCCGCCTGTTTGGAAACACCATATATTTT.

CDR3 coding DNA: TGTGCCAGTAGTAGGTCGGACACAGATACGCAGTATTTT. Protein sequence: CASSRSDTDTQYF. The gene calls are TRBV19 and TRBJ2-3; D unclear. Trimming stripped 4 bases from V and 2 bases from J, with 7 bases between. This CDR3 comprises 13 residues. Germline V gives CDR1 LNHDA, CDR2 SQIVND (reference sequence).

The J gene is TRBJ2-7, the V gene TRBV7-9, with TRBD1 matching 9 bases. This CDR3 spans 16 amino acids. Germline values: CDR1 SEHNR, CDR2 FQNEAQ (reference sequence). V was clipped by 4 bases and J by 1 base; unmatched bases: 8. CDR3 protein: CASSWVGQGLSYEQYF. The CDR3 nucleotides read TGTGCCAGCAGCTGGGTGGGACAGGGCTTATCCTACGAGCAGTACTTC.

This clone turned up a few times. The V and J genes are TRBV6-5 and TRBJ1-5; D not certain. This CDR3 spans 15 amino acids. Looked up from germline, CDR1 is MNHEY and CDR2 is SVGAGI. The germline V and J ends were trimmed by 5 bases and 1 base, with 12 bases remaining between them. DNA for the CDR3: TGTGCCAGCAGTGTGACTTCGGACAGCAATCAGCCCCAGCATTTT. It encodes CASSVTSDSNQPQHF.

V is TRBV30 and J is TRBJ2-1; possibly TRBD2 for D (6 bases). Germline V gene lookup returns CDR1 GTSNPN and CDR2 SVGIG (reference sequence). V lost 0 bases and J lost 5, with 20 bases in between. The CDR3 is 17 residues long. The CDR3 nucleotides read TGTGCCTGGAGTGTATGGTTATGGGGGGAAGGGAACAATGAGCAGTTCTTC. Protein product: CAWSVWLWGEGNNEQFF.

The chain carries TRBV7-8 and TRBJ1-1; no clear D. Germline CDR1 and CDR2: SGHVS and FQNEAQ. V was shortened by 7 bases and J by 5 bases, with 17 bases between the two germline ends. The CDR3 has 14 residues. In DNA form, the CDR3 reads TGTGCCAGCACTTCAGCCTCGGGCTATACTGAAGCTTTCTTT. This translates into CASTSASGYTEAFF. The variable domain in full, completed from reference TRBV7-8 and TRBJ1-1, reads GAGVSQSPRYKVAKRGQDVALRCDPISGHVSLFWYQQALGQGPEFLTYFQNEAQLDKSGLPSDRFFAERPEGSVSTLKIQRTQQEDSAVYLCASTSASGYTEAFFGQGTRLTVV.

The V call is TRBV5-1, the J call TRBJ1-5; D not certain. The CDR3 has 16 residues. V lost 0 bases and J 3 bases, leaving 13 bases between the germline ends. Per germline, CDR1 SGHRS and CDR2 YFSETQ. CDR3 sequence reads: CASSLAKGEDNQPQHF. The DNA of the CDR3 is TGCGCCAGCAGCTTGGCCAAGGGAGAAGACAATCAGCCCCAGCATTTT.

The chain couples TRBV30 to TRBJ2-7, with TRBD1 matching 10 bases. The CDR3 loop spans 14 amino acids. The germline CDR1 and CDR2 sequences are GTSNPN and SVGIG (reference sequence). After removal of 5 bases from V and 0 bases from J, the junction contained 4 bases not matched to a gene. The CDR3 nucleotides are TGTGCCTGGGGGGGACAGGGGATCTCCTACGAGCAGTACTTC. It translates to CAWGGQGISYEQYF.

This chain connects TRBV30 to TRBJ2-7, with a weak D call TRBD2 (6 bases). Between the trimmed V and J ends, which lost 0 bases and 3 bases, there was a span of 15 bases. Germline V gene sequence: CDR1 GTSNPN, CDR2 SVGIG (reference sequence). The CDR3 runs to 15 residues. The DNA of the CDR3 is TGTGCCTGGAGTGTACCTGGAGGGGCGAACTACGAGCAGTACTTC. It encodes CAWSVPGGANYEQYF.

V gene TRBV4-1 combines with J gene TRBJ1-2; D is uncertain. The CDR3 runs to 15 residues. Per germline, CDR1 MGHRA and CDR2 YSYEKL. Trimming removed 3 bases from V and 0 bases from J, with 11 bases in between. This CDR3 is CASSHTRDPNYGYTF. CDR3 bases: TGCGCCAGCAGCCACACTCGCGACCCTAACTATGGCTACACCTTC.

V usage is TRBV27 and J usage is TRBJ2-7, with 7 bases lining up with TRBD2. The germline CDR1 and CDR2 sequences are MNHEY and SMNVEV (reference sequence). Germline trimming cut 1 base from V and 3 bases from J; bases unmatched to any gene: 9. The CDR3 is 16 amino acids. CDR3 in amino acids: CASSLYPTASGYEQYF. The CDR3 bases are TGTGCCAGCAGTTTATACCCCACGGCTAGCGGCTACGAGCAGTACTTC.

The chain carries TRBV18 and TRBJ1-1; D call uncertain. This CDR3 is 14 amino acids long. V was shortened by 2 bases and J by 2 bases, with 9 bases between the two germline ends. Germline-derived CDR1 and CDR2 are KGHSH and LQKENI. This CDR3 reads CASSPGLFNTEAFF. The DNA of the CDR3 is TGTGCCAGCTCACCAGGTCTGTTTAACACTGAAGCTTTCTTT.